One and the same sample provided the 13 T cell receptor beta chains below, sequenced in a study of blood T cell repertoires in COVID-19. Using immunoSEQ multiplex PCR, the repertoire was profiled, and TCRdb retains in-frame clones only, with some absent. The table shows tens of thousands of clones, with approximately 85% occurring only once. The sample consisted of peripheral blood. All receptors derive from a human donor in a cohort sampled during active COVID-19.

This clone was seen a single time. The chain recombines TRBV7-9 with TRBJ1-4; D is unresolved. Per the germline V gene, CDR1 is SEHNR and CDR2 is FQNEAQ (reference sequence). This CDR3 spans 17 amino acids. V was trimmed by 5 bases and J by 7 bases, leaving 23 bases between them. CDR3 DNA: TGTGCCAGCAGCCCGTCCGGGTCCTCAGTATGGCGTGAAAAACTGTTTTTT. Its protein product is CASSPSGSSVWREKLFF.

The CDR3 reads CASSDWGTGGAMGYTF. The CDR3 region has the DNA TGTGCCAGCAGTGATTGGGGGACAGGGGGCGCGATGGGCTACACCTTC. The rearrangement uses TRBV2 and TRBJ1-2, with 12 bases lining up with TRBD1. This CDR3 has 16 amino acids. Germline V gene lookup returns CDR1 SNHLY and CDR2 FYNNEI. Trimming cost V 3 bases and J 8 bases; bases outside gene matches: 10.

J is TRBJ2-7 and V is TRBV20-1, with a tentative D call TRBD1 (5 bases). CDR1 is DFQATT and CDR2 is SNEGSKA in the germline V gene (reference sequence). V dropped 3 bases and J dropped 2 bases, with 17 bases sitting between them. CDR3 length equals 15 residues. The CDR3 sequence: CSASDSGLQAYEQYF. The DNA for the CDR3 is TGCAGTGCTAGTGACTCAGGGCTGCAGGCCTACGAGCAGTACTTC.

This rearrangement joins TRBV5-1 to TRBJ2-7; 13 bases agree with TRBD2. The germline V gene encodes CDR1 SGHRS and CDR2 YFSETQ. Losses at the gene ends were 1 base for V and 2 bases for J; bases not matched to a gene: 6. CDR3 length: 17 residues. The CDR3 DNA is TGCGCCAGCAGCTTGACTAGCGGGGGGGTTACGACCTACGAGCAGTACTTC. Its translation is CASSLTSGGVTTYEQYF.

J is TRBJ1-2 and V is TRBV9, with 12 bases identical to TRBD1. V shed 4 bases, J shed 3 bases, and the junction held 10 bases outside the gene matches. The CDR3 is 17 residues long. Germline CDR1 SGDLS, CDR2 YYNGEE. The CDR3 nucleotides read TGTGCCAGCAGCCCCGGGACAGGGGGCCCCCTTTACTATGGCTACACCTTC. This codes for CASSPGTGGPLYYGYTF.

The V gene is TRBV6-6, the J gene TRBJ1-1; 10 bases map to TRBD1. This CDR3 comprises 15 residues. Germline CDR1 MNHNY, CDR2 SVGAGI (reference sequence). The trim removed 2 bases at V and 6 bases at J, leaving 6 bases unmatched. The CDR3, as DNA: TGTGCCAGCAGTTACCCCGGGACAGGGGTCCCTGAAGCTTTCTTT. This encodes CASSYPGTGVPEAFF.

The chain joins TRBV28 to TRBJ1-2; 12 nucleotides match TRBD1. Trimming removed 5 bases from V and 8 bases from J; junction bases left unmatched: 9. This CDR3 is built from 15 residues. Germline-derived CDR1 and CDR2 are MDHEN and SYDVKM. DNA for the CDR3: TGTGCCAGCAGTACCCCCGGGACAGGGGGCTTCGGCTACACCTTC. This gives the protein CASSTPGTGGFGYTF.

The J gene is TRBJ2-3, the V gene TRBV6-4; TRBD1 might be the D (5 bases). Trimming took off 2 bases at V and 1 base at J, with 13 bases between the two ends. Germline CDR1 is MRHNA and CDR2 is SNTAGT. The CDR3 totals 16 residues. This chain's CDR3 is CASSDDLGVGTDTQYF. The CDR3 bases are TGTGCCAGCAGTGACGACCTAGGGGTGGGCACAGATACGCAGTATTTT.

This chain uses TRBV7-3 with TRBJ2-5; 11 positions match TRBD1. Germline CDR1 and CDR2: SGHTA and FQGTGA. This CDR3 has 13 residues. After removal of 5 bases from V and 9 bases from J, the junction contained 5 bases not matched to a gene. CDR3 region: CASSPGTGGPQYF. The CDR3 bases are TGTGCCAGCAGCCCCGGGACAGGGGGGCCCCAGTACTTC.

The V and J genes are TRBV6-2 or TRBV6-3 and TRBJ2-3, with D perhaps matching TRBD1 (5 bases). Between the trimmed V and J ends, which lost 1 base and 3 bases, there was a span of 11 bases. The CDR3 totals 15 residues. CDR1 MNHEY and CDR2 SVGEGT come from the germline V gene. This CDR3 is CASSYYRQGTDTQYF. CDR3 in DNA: TGTGCCAGCAGTTACTACAGGCAAGGGACAGATACGCAGTATTTT.

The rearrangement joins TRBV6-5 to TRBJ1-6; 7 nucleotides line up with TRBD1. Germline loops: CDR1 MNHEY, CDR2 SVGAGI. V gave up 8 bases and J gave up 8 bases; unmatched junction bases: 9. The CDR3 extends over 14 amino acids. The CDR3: CASGRRQGDSPLHF. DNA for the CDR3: TGTGCCAGCGGACGTCGACAGGGTGATTCACCCCTCCACTTT.

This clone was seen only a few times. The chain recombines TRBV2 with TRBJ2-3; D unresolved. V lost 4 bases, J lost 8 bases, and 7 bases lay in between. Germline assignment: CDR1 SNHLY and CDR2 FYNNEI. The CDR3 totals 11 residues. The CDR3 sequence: CASSARVTQYF. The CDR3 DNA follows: TGTGCCAGCAGTGCCCGGGTTACGCAGTATTTT.

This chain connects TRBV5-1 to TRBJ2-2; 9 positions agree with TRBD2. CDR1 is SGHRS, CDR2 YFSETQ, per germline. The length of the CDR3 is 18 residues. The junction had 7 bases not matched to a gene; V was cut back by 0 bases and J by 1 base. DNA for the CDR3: TGCGCCAGCAGCTTGGGCGGCGGGGGGGCCGGGAACACCGGGGAGCTGTTTTTT. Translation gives CASSLGGGGAGNTGELFF.